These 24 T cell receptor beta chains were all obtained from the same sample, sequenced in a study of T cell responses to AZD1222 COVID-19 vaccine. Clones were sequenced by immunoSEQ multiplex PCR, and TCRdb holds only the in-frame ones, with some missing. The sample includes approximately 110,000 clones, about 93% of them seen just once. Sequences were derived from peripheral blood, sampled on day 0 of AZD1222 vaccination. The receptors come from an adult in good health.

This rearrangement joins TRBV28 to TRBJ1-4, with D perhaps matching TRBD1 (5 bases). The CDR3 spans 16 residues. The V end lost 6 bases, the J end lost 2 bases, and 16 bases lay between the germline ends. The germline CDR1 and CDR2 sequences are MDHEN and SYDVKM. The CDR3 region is CASSLGEGTTNEKLFF. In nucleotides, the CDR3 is TGTGCCAGCAGCCTAGGGGAGGGAACTACTAATGAAAAACTGTTTTTT.

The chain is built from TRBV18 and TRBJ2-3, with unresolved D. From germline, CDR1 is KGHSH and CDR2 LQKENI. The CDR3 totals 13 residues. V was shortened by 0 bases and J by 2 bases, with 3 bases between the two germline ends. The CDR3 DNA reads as TGTGCCAGCTCACCACCGAACACAGATACGCAGTATTTT. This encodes CASSPPNTDTQYF. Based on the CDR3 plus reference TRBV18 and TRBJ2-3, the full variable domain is NAGVMQNPRHLVRRRGQEARLRCSPMKGHSHVYWYRQLPEEGLKFMVYLQKENIIDESGMPKERFSAEFPKEGPSILRIQQVVRGDSAAYFCASSPPNTDTQYFGPGTRLTVL.

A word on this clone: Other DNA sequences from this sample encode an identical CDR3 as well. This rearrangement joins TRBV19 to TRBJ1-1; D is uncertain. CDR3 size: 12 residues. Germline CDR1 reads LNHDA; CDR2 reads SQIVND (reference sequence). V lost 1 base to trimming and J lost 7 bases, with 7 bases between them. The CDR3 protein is CASSIGRVEAFF. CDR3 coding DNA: TGTGCCAGTAGTATAGGGCGAGTTGAAGCTTTCTTT.

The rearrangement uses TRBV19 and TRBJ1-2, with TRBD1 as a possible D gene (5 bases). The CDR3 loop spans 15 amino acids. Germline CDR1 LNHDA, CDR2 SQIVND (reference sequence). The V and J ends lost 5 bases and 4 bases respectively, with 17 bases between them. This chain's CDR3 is CASSPTHQGLYGYTF. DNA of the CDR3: TGTGCCAGTAGTCCTACCCACCAGGGCCTCTATGGCTACACCTTC.

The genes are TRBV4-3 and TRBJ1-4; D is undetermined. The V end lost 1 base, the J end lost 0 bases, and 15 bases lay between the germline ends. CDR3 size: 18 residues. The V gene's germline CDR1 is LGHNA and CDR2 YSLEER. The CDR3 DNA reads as TGCGCCAGCAGCCAAGCCGACGTAGGAGCCGCAACTAATGAAAAACTGTTTTTT. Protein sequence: CASSQADVGAATNEKLFF.

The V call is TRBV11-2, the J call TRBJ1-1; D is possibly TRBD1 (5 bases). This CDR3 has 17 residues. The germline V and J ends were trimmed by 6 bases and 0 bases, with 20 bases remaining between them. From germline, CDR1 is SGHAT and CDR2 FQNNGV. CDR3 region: CASRSFLKTAMNTEAFF. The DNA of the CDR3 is TGTGCCAGCAGATCATTCCTAAAGACAGCGATGAACACTGAAGCTTTCTTT.

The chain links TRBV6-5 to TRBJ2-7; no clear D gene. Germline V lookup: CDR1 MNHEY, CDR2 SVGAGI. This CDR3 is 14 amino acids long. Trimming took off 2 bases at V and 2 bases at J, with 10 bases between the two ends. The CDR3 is CASSYRVWAYEQYF. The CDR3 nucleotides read TGTGCCAGCAGTTACCGGGTCTGGGCCTACGAGCAGTACTTC.

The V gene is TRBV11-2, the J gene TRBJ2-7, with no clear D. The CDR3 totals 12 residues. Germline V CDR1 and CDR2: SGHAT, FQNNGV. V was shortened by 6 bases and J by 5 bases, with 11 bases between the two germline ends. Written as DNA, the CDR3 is TGTGCCAGCAGGGGTTTAAGGGACGAGCAGTACTTC. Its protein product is CASRGLRDEQYF.

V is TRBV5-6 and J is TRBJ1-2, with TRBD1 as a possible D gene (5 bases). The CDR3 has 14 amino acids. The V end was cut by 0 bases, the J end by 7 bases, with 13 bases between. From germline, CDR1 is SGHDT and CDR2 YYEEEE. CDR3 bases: TGTGCCAGCAGCTTGGGTCCAGGGCGGTCTGGCTACACCTTC. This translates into CASSLGPGRSGYTF.

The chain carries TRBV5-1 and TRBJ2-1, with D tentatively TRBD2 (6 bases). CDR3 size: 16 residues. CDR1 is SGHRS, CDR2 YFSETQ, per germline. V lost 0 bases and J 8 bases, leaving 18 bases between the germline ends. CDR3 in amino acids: CASSLAAGRVGDEQFF. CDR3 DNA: TGCGCCAGCAGCTTGGCGGCGGGACGGGTCGGCGATGAGCAGTTCTTC.

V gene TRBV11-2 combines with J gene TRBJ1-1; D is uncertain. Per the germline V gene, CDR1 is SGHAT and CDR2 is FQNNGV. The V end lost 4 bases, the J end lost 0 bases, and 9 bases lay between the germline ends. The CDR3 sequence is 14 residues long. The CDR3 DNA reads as TGTGCCAGCAGCTATGGGTCCATGAACACTGAAGCTTTCTTT. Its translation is CASSYGSMNTEAFF.

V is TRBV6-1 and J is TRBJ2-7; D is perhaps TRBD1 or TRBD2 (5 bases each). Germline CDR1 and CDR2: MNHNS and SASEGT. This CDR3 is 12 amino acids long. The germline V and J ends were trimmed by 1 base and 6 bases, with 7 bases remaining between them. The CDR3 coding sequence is TGTGCCAGCAGTGAAGGGGACGGCGAGCAGTACTTC. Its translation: CASSEGDGEQYF.

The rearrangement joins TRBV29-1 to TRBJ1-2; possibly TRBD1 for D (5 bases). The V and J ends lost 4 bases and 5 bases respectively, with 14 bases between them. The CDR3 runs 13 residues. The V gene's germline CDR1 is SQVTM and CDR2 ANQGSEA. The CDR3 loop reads CSVALRGGYGYTF. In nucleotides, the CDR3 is TGCAGCGTTGCACTCCGTGGGGGGTATGGCTACACCTTC.

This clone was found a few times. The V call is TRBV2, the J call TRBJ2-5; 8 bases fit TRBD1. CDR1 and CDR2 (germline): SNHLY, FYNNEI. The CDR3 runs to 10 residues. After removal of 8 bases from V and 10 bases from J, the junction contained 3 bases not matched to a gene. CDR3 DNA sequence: TGTGCCAGCGCACAGGGGGTCCAGTACTTC. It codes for CASAQGVQYF.

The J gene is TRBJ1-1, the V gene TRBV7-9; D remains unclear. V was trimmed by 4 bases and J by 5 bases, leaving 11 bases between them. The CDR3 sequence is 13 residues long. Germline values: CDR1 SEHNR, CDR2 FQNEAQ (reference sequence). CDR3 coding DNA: TGTGCCAGCAGCTCCGGATTCGTGACTGAAGCTTTCTTT. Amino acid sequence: CASSSGFVTEAFF.

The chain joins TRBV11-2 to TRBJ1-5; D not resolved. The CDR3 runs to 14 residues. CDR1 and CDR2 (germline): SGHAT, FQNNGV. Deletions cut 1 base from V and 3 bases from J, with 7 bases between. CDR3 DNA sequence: TGTGCCAGCAGCTTAGGGGTCTCCAATCAGCCCCAGCATTTT. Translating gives CASSLGVSNQPQHF.

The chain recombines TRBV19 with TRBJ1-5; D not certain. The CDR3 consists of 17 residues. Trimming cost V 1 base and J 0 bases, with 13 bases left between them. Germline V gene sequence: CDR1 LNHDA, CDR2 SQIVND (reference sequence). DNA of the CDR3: TGTGCCAGTAGTATAGGCCCTCAGGCCGTTAGCAATCAGCCCCAGCATTTT. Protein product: CASSIGPQAVSNQPQHF.

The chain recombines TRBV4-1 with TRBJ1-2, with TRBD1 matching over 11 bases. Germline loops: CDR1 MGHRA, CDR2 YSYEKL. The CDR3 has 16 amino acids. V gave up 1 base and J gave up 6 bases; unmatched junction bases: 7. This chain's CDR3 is CASSQARGGQGDGYTF. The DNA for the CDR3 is TGCGCCAGCAGCCAAGCCCGAGGGGGACAGGGGGATGGCTACACCTTC.

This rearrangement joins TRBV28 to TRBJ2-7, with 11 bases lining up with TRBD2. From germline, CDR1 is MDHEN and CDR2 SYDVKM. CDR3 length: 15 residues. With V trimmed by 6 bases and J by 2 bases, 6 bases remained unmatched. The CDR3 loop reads CASSPLAGAPYEQYF. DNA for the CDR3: TGTGCCAGCAGCCCACTAGCGGGAGCCCCCTACGAGCAGTACTTC.

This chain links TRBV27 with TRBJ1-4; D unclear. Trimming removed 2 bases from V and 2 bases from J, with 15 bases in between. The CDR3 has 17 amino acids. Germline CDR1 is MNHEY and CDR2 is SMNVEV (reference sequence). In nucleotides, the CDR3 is TGTGCCAGCAGTTTAACTGCCCCCGGCTGGACTAATGAAAAACTGTTTTTT. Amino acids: CASSLTAPGWTNEKLFF.

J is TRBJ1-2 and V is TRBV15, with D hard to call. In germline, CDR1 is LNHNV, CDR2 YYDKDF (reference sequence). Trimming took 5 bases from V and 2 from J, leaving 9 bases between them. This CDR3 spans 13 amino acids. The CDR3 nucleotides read TGTGCCACCAGCCTAGACACGAACTATGGCTACACCTTC. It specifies CATSLDTNYGYTF. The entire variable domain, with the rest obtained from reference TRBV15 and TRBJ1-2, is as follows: DAMVIQNPRYQVTQFGKPVTLSCSQTLNHNVMYWYQQKSSQAPKLLFHYYDKDFNNEADTPDNFQSRRPNTSFCFLDIRSPGLGDTAMYLCATSLDTNYGYTFGSGTRLTVV.

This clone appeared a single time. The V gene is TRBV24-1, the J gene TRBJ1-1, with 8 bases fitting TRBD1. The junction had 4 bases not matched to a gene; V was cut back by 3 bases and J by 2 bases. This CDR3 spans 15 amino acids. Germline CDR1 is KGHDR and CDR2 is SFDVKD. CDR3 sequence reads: CATSDPTGDNTEAFF. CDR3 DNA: TGTGCCACCAGTGATCCGACAGGGGACAACACTGAAGCTTTCTTT.

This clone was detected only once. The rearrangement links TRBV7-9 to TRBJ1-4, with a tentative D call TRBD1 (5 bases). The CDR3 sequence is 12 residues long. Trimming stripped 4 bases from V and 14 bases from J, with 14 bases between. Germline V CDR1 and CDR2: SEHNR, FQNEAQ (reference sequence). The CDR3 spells CASSSFTQDLFF. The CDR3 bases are TGTGCCAGCAGCTCCTTCACACAGGATCTGTTTTTT.

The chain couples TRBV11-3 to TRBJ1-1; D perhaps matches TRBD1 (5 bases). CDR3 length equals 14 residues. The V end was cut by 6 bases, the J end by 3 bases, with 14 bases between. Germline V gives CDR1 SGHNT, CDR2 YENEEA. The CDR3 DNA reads TGTGCCAGCAGAAGGGGCGGAGGGGACACTGAAGCTTTCTTT. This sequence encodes CASRRGGGDTEAFF.